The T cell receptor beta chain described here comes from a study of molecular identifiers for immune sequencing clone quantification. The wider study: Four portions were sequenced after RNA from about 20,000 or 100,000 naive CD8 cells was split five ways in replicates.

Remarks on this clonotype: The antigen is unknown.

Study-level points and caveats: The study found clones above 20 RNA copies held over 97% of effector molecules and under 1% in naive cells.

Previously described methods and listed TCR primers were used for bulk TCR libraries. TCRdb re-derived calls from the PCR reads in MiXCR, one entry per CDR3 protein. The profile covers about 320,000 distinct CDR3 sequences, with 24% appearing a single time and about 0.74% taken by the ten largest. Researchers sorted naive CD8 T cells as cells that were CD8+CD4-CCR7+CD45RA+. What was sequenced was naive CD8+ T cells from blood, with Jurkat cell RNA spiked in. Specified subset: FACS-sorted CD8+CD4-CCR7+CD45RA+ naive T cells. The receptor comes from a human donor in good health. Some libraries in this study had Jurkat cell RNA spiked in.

CDR3 bases: TGTGCCAGCAGCTTAGGGATAGGGGTGAACACTGAAGCTTTCTTT. Translated: CASSLGIGVNTEAFF. V and J are TRBV7-9 and TRBJ1-1, with D tentatively TRBD1 (5 bases). The CDR3 spans 15 residues. The V end lost 1 base, the J end lost 0 bases, and 9 bases lay between the germline ends. Germline CDR1 is SEHNR and CDR2 is FQNEAQ (reference sequence).